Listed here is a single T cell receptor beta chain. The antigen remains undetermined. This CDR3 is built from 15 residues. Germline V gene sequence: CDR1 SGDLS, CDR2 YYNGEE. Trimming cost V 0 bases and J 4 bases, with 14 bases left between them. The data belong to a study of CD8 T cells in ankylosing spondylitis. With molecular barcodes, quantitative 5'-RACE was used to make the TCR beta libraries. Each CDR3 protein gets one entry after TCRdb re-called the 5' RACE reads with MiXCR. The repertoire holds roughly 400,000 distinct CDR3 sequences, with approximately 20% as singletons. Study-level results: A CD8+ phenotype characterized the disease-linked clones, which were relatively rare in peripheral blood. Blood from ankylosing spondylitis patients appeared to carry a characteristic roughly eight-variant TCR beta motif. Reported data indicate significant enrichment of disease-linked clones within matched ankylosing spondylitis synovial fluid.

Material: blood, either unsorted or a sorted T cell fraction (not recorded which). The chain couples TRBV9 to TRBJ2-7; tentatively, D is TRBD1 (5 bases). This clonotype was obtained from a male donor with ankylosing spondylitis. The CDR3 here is CASSVDLGRAYEQYF. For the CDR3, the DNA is TGTGCCAGCAGCGTAGATCTGGGCAGGGCGTACGAGCAGTACTTC.